This T cell receptor beta chain was documented in a study of blood T cell repertoires in COVID-19. Looking at the study overall: COVID-19 samples from acute and convalescent phases originated in the United States, Italy and Spain.

Repertoires were generated with immunoSEQ multiplex PCR, while TCRdb's copy carries only in-frame clones and drops some. The data contain about 310,000 clones, 70% to 90% of them singletons. This clone appeared a single time. The CDR3 runs to 14 residues. Input material: peripheral blood. The V call is TRBV21-1, the J call TRBJ1-4; TRBD1, the D gene given by the table, was not confirmed from the DNA. TRBV21-1 is a listed pseudogene. This receptor was identified in a man in his 70s with acute or convalescent COVID-19. The CDR3 is CANPPDRATEKLFF. The CDR3 DNA reads TGTGCCAACCCACCAGACAGGGCAACTGAAAAACTGTTTTTT.